This TCR beta chain was captured by sequencing in a study of CD8 T cells in Susac syndrome. After removal of 2 bases from V and 3 bases from J, the junction contained 3 bases not matched to a gene. The CDR3 has 14 residues. Germline loops: CDR1 MGHRA, CDR2 YSYEKL. TCR beta sequences were obtained from blood CD8+ and CD4+ T cells. The individuals used as controls were healthy donors who had been matched for both age and sex. TEMRA cells were enriched by FACS, and CD4+ and CD8+ T cells were negatively isolated. With random hexamers, reverse transcription was performed on about 0.5 to 1 ug of RNA. It was immunoSEQ multiplex PCR that amplified TCR beta CDR3 across 54 Vbeta and 13 Jbeta. MiXCR, run by TCRdb on the immunoSEQ multiplex PCR reads, gives a single entry per CDR3 protein. The data hold roughly 80,000 distinct CDR3 sequences, with 94% observed a single time.

Sequencing input: CD8+ T cells from PBMCs. The chain couples TRBV4-1 to TRBJ1-1; the match to TRBD1 covers 7 bases. The source is a human donor in good health. CDR3 in amino acids: CASSQSDRDTEAFF. Written as DNA, the CDR3 is TGCGCCAGCAGCCAAAGCGACAGGGACACTGAAGCTTTCTTT.